A selection of T cell receptor beta chains follows, all from one sample in a study of cytomegalovirus exposure and HLA in healthy donors. Produced via immunoSEQ multiplex PCR; TCRdb's table is partial and in-frame only. Of around 180,000 clones in the sample, 85% were seen once. Sequencing was carried out using PBMCs. Receptor source: a boy aged 2 to 10 in good health and CMV-seronegative. Both conserved end residues are part of each CDR3. A D gene is named only where the DNA matches it firmly. Not every row has a clone size; where given, it reads once, few, many or a size class.

cdr3_nt cdr3_aa j_call d_call v_call clone_size
TGTGCCAGCGCGTTGGAGAAAATCACAGATACGCAGTATTTT CASALEKITDTQYF TRBJ2-3 - TRBV28 -
TGTGCCAGCAGTGAATTGTCAGGGGGCGCGGAGACCCAGTACTTC CASSELSGGAETQYF TRBJ2-5 TRBD1 TRBV25-1 few
TGTGCCAGCAGCCCCCGACAGTACTATGGCTACACCTTC CASSPRQYYGYTF TRBJ1-2 - TRBV7-9 -
TGTGCCAGCAGCGACCGACTAGCGGGAGCACCGGAGGGCTCCTACAATGAGCAGTTCTTC CASSDRLAGAPEGSYNEQFF TRBJ2-1 TRBD2 TRBV9 -
TGTGCCTGCCAGGGAGGACAGGGGCGGGAAAAACTGTTTTTT CACQGGQGREKLFF TRBJ1-4 TRBD1 TRBV30 -
TGTGCCTGGAGTGAAGAGTACAATGAGCAGTTCTTC CAWSEEYNEQFF TRBJ2-1 - TRBV30 few
TGTGCCAGCAGTGGCCGAGTGGGACAGGCGGGCGGCTACACCTTC CASSGRVGQAGGYTF TRBJ1-2 TRBD1 TRBV6-5 -
TGTGCCAGCAGCTTTAGAGGGCCGAACACCGGGGAGCTGTTTTTT CASSFRGPNTGELFF TRBJ2-2 - TRBV7-2 few
TGTGCCAGCAATCCTAGCGGTATCTCCTACGAGCAGTACTTC CASNPSGISYEQYF TRBJ2-7 TRBD2 TRBV2 -
TGTGCCAGCAGCCCAGGGAGGCGGGGGAGGAGTGAGCAGTTCTTC CASSPGRRGRSEQFF TRBJ2-1 TRBD2 TRBV7-2 once
TGTGCCAGTAGTTCCCCAGGGAACACCGGGGAGCTGTTTTTT CASSSPGNTGELFF TRBJ2-2 - TRBV19 -
TGTGCTAGCTCCCCCCGGGACAATGAGCAGTTCTTC CASSPRDNEQFF TRBJ2-1 - TRBV12-5 -
TGTGCCAGCAGTTCTGGACTAGCCAATGAGCAGTTCTTC CASSSGLANEQFF TRBJ2-1 TRBD2 TRBV27 few
TGTGCCAGCAGCTCCCGACCGTGGCAGGTTTACAATGAGCAGTTCTTC CASSSRPWQVYNEQFF TRBJ2-1 - TRBV5-6 -
TGTGCCAGCAGCCCAGAGGGCCCTTTTTTGACCGGGGAGCTGTTTTTT CASSPEGPFLTGELFF TRBJ2-2 - TRBV7-3 -
TGTGCCAGCAGCTTGTGGGGCGGGAACACTGAAGCTTTCTTT CASSLWGGNTEAFF TRBJ1-1 - TRBV5-6 -
TGCGCCAGCAGCCCCCTCCCTAGCGGGCCTCCCAACACCGGGGAGCTGTTTTTT CASSPLPSGPPNTGELFF TRBJ2-2 TRBD2 TRBV4-1 -
TGTGCCAGCAGCTCTCTGGGTCGGGGGGCGTGGGATGAGCAGTTCTTC CASSSLGRGAWDEQFF TRBJ2-1 - TRBV7-8 -
TGCAGTGCTAGACAATCCTACGAGCAGTACTTC CSARQSYEQYF TRBJ2-7 - TRBV20-1 -
TGTGCTAGCGGTGGATACCGGACAGGGGGCGAGAAGGAGAAGGAAAAACTGTTTTTT CASGGYRTGGEKEKEKLFF TRBJ1-4 TRBD1 TRBV6-1 -
TGTGCCAGCAGCTTGTCCGCGGCCAGGGACGAGCAGTACTTC CASSLSAARDEQYF TRBJ2-7 - TRBV5-4 -
TGTGCCAGCAGTTTACCGAAGGACAGTGATAATTCACCCCTCCACTTT CASSLPKDSDNSPLHF TRBJ1-6 - TRBV28 -
TGCGCCAGAAGACCGCGGGTAAGAGACAATCAGCCCCAGCATTTT CARRPRVRDNQPQHF TRBJ1-5 - TRBV10-1 -
TGTGCCAGCAGCGCCCGGGACTTCGCTGTCTACGAGCAGTACTTC CASSARDFAVYEQYF TRBJ2-7 - TRBV7-9 -
TGTGCCAGCAGTGAGGGAGGCACTGAAGCTTTCTTT CASSEGGTEAFF TRBJ1-1 - TRBV2 -
TGTGCCAGCAGCAGGGAGGTTGCAGGGCCCACCGGGGAGCTGTTTTTT CASSREVAGPTGELFF TRBJ2-2 - TRBV5-6 -
TGCGCCAGCAGCCCCCGACTAGCGGGGGGCTCCTACAATGAGCAGTTCTTC CASSPRLAGGSYNEQFF TRBJ2-1 TRBD2 TRBV5-1 -
TGTGCCAGCCCCCCGGACAATGAGCAGTTCTTC CASPPDNEQFF TRBJ2-1 - TRBV11-2 -
TGCGCCAGCAGCTTCCAGGGACTAGCGGGAGTCAATGAGCAGTTCTTC CASSFQGLAGVNEQFF TRBJ2-1 TRBD2 TRBV4-1 -
TGTGCCAGCACCCCCGGGACAGGGTACATCGATGAGCAGTTCTTC CASTPGTGYIDEQFF TRBJ2-1 TRBD1 TRBV25-1 once
TGTGCCAGCAGTTCAGACCATGGACAGGCGACCTACAATGAGCAGTTCTTC CASSSDHGQATYNEQFF TRBJ2-1 TRBD1 TRBV27 -
TGCGCCAGCAGCTCCGGGCAGGGGGCTGAAAAACTGTTTTTT CASSSGQGAEKLFF TRBJ1-4 TRBD1 TRBV5-1 -
TGTGCCAGCAGCCGGGGTCAAGAGACCCAGTACTTC CASSRGQETQYF TRBJ2-5 - TRBV5-4 -
TGTGCCAGTAGTGTTATTCCGGGACTAGCGGGCTATGAGCAGTTCTTC CASSVIPGLAGYEQFF TRBJ2-1 TRBD2 TRBV19 -
TGTTCCAGCGCCCCCTTATGGAGCCTTAACTATGGCTACACCTTC CSSAPLWSLNYGYTF TRBJ1-2 - TRBV7-9 -
TGTGCCAGCAGGAGGGTTGGTGATGGCTACACCTTC CASRRVGDGYTF TRBJ1-2 - TRBV27 -
TGTGCCAGCAGTTTATTGGCGGGTTCTGGGGAGCTGTTTTTT CASSLLAGSGELFF TRBJ2-2 - TRBV27 -
TGTGCCAGCAGTTACTCCCTCCAACTCCTAGCCAAAAACATTCAGTACTTC CASSYSLQLLAKNIQYF TRBJ2-4 - TRBV6-7 -
TGTGCCAGCAGCCAAAACCGAAGACAGGGCGCCTACGAGCAGTACTTC CASSQNRRQGAYEQYF TRBJ2-7 TRBD1 TRBV4-2 -
TGTGCCTGGAGTCCAACTGATAATTCACCCCTCCACTTT CAWSPTDNSPLHF TRBJ1-6 - TRBV30 -
TGTGCCAGCAGATCGAGCGGGAGTAGGTCTGGGGCCAACGTCCTGACTTTC CASRSSGSRSGANVLTF TRBJ2-6 TRBD2 TRBV28 -
TGCGCCAGCAGCCAGCCGGGGCGCTCGGGACAGGGCCACGAGCAGTACTTC CASSQPGRSGQGHEQYF TRBJ2-7 TRBD1 TRBV4-1 few
TGTGCCAGCAGCTTAAGCCGACAGGGCTCGGCGGAGACCCAGTACTTC CASSLSRQGSAETQYF TRBJ2-5 TRBD1 TRBV7-9 -
TGCAGCGTTCTAGGGGAGCGGGGCACAGATACGCAGTATTTT CSVLGERGTDTQYF TRBJ2-3 - TRBV29-1 -
TGTGCCAGCAGTTTATCTGCCAGGGGATATGGCTACACCTTC CASSLSARGYGYTF TRBJ1-2 - TRBV28 once
TGTGCCATCCGACTAGCGGGGGGCAATGAGCAGTTCTTC CAIRLAGGNEQFF TRBJ2-1 TRBD2 TRBV6-1 -
TGTGCCAGCCTACCGGGGACAGGGGGTGCCTATGGCTACACCTTC CASLPGTGGAYGYTF TRBJ1-2 TRBD1 TRBV25-1 -
TGTGCCAGCACCACGGGGAGTCAAGCTTTCTTT CASTTGSQAFF TRBJ1-1 - TRBV6-5 -